The table lists the clone carrying this TCR beta chain with a few counts. Its antigen is unidentified. Trimming pared 4 bases from V and 0 bases from J, leaving 8 bases between. The CDR3 covers 13 residues. Germline loops: CDR1 DFQATT, CDR2 SNEGSKA (reference sequence). It was by quantitative 5'-RACE with molecular barcodes that TCR beta libraries were made. Using its own MiXCR run on the 5' RACE reads, TCRdb lists one record per CDR3 protein. Of fewer than 400,000 distinct CDR3 sequences listed, roughly 8% are singletons. This sample is drawn from a study of CD8 T cells in ankylosing spondylitis. Notes on the study in general: Matched ankylosing spondylitis synovial fluid reportedly contained a significantly enriched population of disease-linked clones. A TCR beta motif made of about 8 highly homologous variants seemed typical of ankylosing spondylitis blood.

This receptor was obtained from a male donor with ankylosing spondylitis. The chain couples TRBV20-1 to TRBJ2-3; D call uncertain. The material sequenced was blood, either unsorted or a sorted T cell fraction (not recorded which). The CDR3 DNA reads as TGCAGTGCTATGGGAACCAGCACAGATACGCAGTATTTT. This codes for CSAMGTSTDTQYF.